The 24 T cell receptor beta chains in this list originate from one sample, sequenced in a study of control samples from healthy donors and cancer patients. Measured with immunoSEQ multiplex PCR; TCRdb has only the in-frame clones, and not every one. The sample yields around 120,000 clones, 80% to 90% seen once. The source material was PBMCs. These receptors were taken from a woman aged 45 to 65 with colorectal cancer.

The gene calls are TRBV3-1 (or the pseudogene TRBV3-2) and TRBJ1-6, with a possible D match to TRBD1 (5 bases). Germline CDR1 is LGHDT and CDR2 is YNNKEL (reference sequence). V was cut by 3 bases and J by 18 bases, with 18 bases left in between. The CDR3 sequence is 13 residues long. As DNA, the CDR3 is TGTGCCAGCAGCCAGGATTCGAGCAGGGCCCCCCACTTT. Encoded protein: CASSQDSSRAPHF.

The chain carries TRBV6-1 and TRBJ1-2, with unresolved D. CDR1 and CDR2 from the germline V gene are MNHNS and SASEGT. CDR3 size: 12 residues. V was shortened by 3 bases and J by 7 bases, with 9 bases between the two germline ends. This CDR3 is CASSDLGGGYTF. CDR3 nucleotides: TGTGCCAGCAGTGACCTCGGTGGTGGCTACACCTTC.

The chain is built from TRBV2 and TRBJ1-2, with D maybe TRBD1 (6 bases). Deletions cut 2 bases from V and 4 bases from J, with 14 bases between. CDR1 and CDR2 (germline): SNHLY, FYNNEI. The CDR3 is 15 amino acids. DNA for the CDR3: TGTGCCAGCAGTGAAATGGCCAGGGGTGGCTATGGCTACACCTTC. Translation: CASSEMARGGYGYTF.

The chain recombines TRBV18 with TRBJ2-7; no reliable D call. Trimming took 3 bases from V and 3 from J, leaving 9 bases between them. The CDR3 sequence is 13 residues long. Germline CDR1 and CDR2: KGHSH and LQKENI. The CDR3 reads CASSPNLRYEQYF. The CDR3, as DNA: TGTGCCAGCTCACCGAACTTACGCTACGAGCAGTACTTC.

This rearrangement joins TRBV6-5 to TRBJ2-3; possibly TRBD1 for D (6 bases). The CDR3 has 16 amino acids. Germline V lookup: CDR1 MNHEY, CDR2 SVGAGI. V was pared by 4 bases and J by 7 bases, with 21 bases between. CDR3 amino acids: CASSLHRVEVPNTQYF. The CDR3 DNA sequence: TGTGCCAGCAGTTTGCACAGGGTCGAGGTCCCAAATACGCAGTATTTT.

CDR3 DNA sequence: TGCGCCAGCAGCTTGGACTCGGGAGATCAGCCCCAGCATTTT. It yields the protein CASSLDSGDQPQHF. The V call is TRBV5-1, the J call TRBJ1-5; D ambiguous. V was shortened by 0 bases and J by 5 bases, with 9 bases between the two germline ends. The CDR3 covers 14 residues. CDR1 is SGHRS, CDR2 YFSETQ, per germline.

For the CDR3, the DNA is TGTGCCAGCAGTTACGTGCAGGGGGAGACCCAGTACTTC. Protein: CASSYVQGETQYF. V usage is TRBV6-6 and J usage is TRBJ2-5, with D perhaps TRBD1 (6 bases). The germline V and J ends were trimmed by 2 bases and 5 bases, with 9 bases remaining between them. CDR3 length: 13 residues. Germline CDR1 is MNHNY and CDR2 is SVGAGI (reference sequence).

The chain has TRBV28 and TRBJ2-7; the match to TRBD2 covers 8 bases. J was trimmed by 3 bases and V by 4 bases; bases with no gene match: 8. The CDR3 runs to 15 residues. CDR1 is MDHEN and CDR2 is SYDVKM in the germline V gene. The CDR3 DNA follows: TGTGCCAGCAGTTCGGCGGGACTAGAAGTCTACGAGCAGTACTTC. The encoded protein is CASSSAGLEVYEQYF.

The chain is built from TRBV2 and TRBJ2-5, with 7 positions matching TRBD1. The CDR3 has 15 amino acids. Germline-derived CDR1 and CDR2 are SNHLY and FYNNEI. The junction had 9 bases not matched to a gene; V was cut back by 6 bases and J by 2 bases. CDR3 in DNA: TGTGCCAGCAGATATACCGGGACAGAGCAAGAGACCCAGTACTTC. Amino acids: CASRYTGTEQETQYF.

The gene calls are TRBV15 and TRBJ2-7; TRBD1 matches 7 bases. Germline lookup yields CDR1 LNHNV and CDR2 YYDKDF (reference sequence). This CDR3 has 13 amino acids. Trimming at V came to 5 bases and at J to 4 bases, leaving 5 bases not matched to a gene. CDR3 bases: TGTGCCACCAGCGGACAGGTTTCTTACGAGCAGTACTTC. This codes for CATSGQVSYEQYF.

V is TRBV7-3 and J is TRBJ2-3, with 13 bases that match TRBD2. The germline CDR1 and CDR2 sequences are SGHTA and FQGTGA. J lost 2 bases, V lost 4 bases, and 3 bases had no gene match. The CDR3 covers 16 residues. The CDR3 nucleotides read TGTGCCAGCAGCTCCGGGACTAGCGGGGTCACAGATACGCAGTATTTT. Translated: CASSSGTSGVTDTQYF.

This CDR3 is CASSPQPNEKLFF. The CDR3 DNA sequence: TGCGCCAGCAGTCCACAGCCTAATGAAAAACTGTTTTTT. The chain uses TRBV10-1 and TRBJ1-4; D remains ambiguous. This CDR3 is built from 13 residues. V was trimmed by 5 bases and J by 3 bases, leaving 7 bases between them. Germline V CDR1 and CDR2: WNHNN, SYGVQD (reference sequence).

This chain links TRBV2 with TRBJ1-2, with TRBD1 matching 9 bases. CDR1 is SNHLY and CDR2 is FYNNEI in the germline V gene. The V gene end was trimmed by 3 bases and the J gene end by 7 bases; junction bases not matched to a gene: 9. The CDR3 loop spans 15 amino acids. This CDR3 reads CASSEGQGSTGGYTF. CDR3 sequence (DNA): TGTGCCAGCAGTGAGGGACAGGGCTCCACCGGTGGCTACACCTTC.

This clone was seen just once. The chain is built from TRBV19 and TRBJ1-2, with TRBD1 as a possible D gene (6 bases). With 1 base removed from V and 6 bases from J, the gap between germline ends came to 9 bases. Germline-derived CDR1 and CDR2 are LNHDA and SQIVND (reference sequence). The CDR3 is 13 amino acids. The CDR3, as DNA: TGTGCCAGTAGTATAGCAGGGGAGGATGGCTACACCTTC. Translated, it gives CASSIAGEDGYTF. Full variable domain (rest looked up from reference TRBV19 and TRBJ1-2): DGGITQSPKYLFRKEGQNVTLSCEQNLNHDAMYWYRQDPGQGLRLIYYSQIVNDFQKGDIAEGYSVSREKKESFPLTVTSAQKNPTAFYLCASSIAGEDGYTFGSGTRLTVV.

CDR3 residues: CASSIDGPGNTEAFF. The CDR3 DNA is TGTGCCAGTAGTATAGATGGGCCGGGGAACACTGAAGCTTTCTTT. The chain recombines TRBV19 with TRBJ1-1; D is unresolved. Germline CDR1 reads LNHDA; CDR2 reads SQIVND (reference sequence). The CDR3 is 15 amino acids. V was trimmed by 0 bases and J by 1 base, leaving 9 bases between them. The whole variable domain, filled in from reference TRBV19 and TRBJ1-1, reads DGGITQSPKYLFRKEGQNVTLSCEQNLNHDAMYWYRQDPGQGLRLIYYSQIVNDFQKGDIAEGYSVSREKKESFPLTVTSAQKNPTAFYLCASSIDGPGNTEAFFGQGTRLTVV.

This clone has just one count. The chain joins TRBV2 to TRBJ2-5, with D unclear. The germline gives CDR1 SNHLY, CDR2 FYNNEI. V gave up 8 bases and J gave up 6 bases, with 13 bases separating them. This CDR3 has 12 residues. The CDR3 is CASGGPDKTQYF. The CDR3 DNA is TGTGCCAGCGGTGGACCGGATAAGACCCAGTACTTC. The entire variable domain, with the rest obtained from reference TRBV2 and TRBJ2-5, is as follows: EPEVTQTPSHQVTQMGQEVILRCVPISNHLYFYWYRQILGQKVEFLVSFYNNEISEKSEIFDDQFSVERPDGSNFTLKIRSTKLEDSAMYFCASGGPDKTQYFGPGTRLLVL.

CDR3: CASSLSGTESFTNEKLFF. CDR3 bases: TGCGCCAGCAGCTTGTCCGGGACAGAGTCATTTACTAATGAAAAACTGTTTTTT. The J gene is TRBJ1-4, the V gene TRBV5-1, with 7 bases aligning to TRBD1. This CDR3 is 18 amino acids long. V lost 1 base and J lost 2; bases outside the gene matches: 11. CDR1 is SGHRS and CDR2 is YFSETQ in the germline V gene.

J is TRBJ1-2 and V is TRBV5-1; weak D call: TRBD1 (6 bases). Trimming removed 2 bases at V and 2 bases at J, with 10 bases between. Looked up from germline, CDR1 is SGHRS and CDR2 is YFSETQ. This CDR3 comprises 14 residues. This CDR3 reads CASSLRGMNYGYTF. Written as DNA, the CDR3 is TGCGCCAGCAGCTTAAGGGGGATGAACTATGGCTACACCTTC. The complete variable domain, with remaining parts taken from reference TRBV5-1 and TRBJ1-2, reads KAGVTQTPRYLIKTRGQQVTLSCSPISGHRSVSWYQQTPGQGLQFLFEYFSETQRNKGNFPGRFSGRQFSNSRSEMNVSTLELGDSALYLCASSLRGMNYGYTFGSGTRLTVV.

Points on this clone: A junction boundary mismatches the germline segment, possibly from a read error. V and J are TRBV12-3 or TRBV12-4 and TRBJ2-1; a possible D gene is TRBD1 (6 bases). The CDR3 extends over 11 amino acids. This CDR3 is CASSRDNEQFF. DNA of the CDR3: TGTGCCAGCAGCCGGGACAACGAGCAGTTCTTC.

The chain combines TRBV3-1 (or the pseudogene TRBV3-2) with TRBJ2-7; the D gene is possibly TRBD1 (5 bases). Germline V gene sequence: CDR1 LGHDT, CDR2 YNNKEL (reference sequence). Trimming shortened V by 4 bases and J by 2 bases, and 12 bases separated the two germline ends. This CDR3 spans 14 amino acids. CDR3 residues: CASSPTESPYEQYF. The CDR3, as DNA: TGTGCCAGCAGCCCGACAGAGTCGCCCTACGAGCAGTACTTC.

The chain combines TRBV29-1 with TRBJ1-4; possible D gene TRBD1, 6 bases. With 1 base removed from V and 5 bases from J, the gap between germline ends came to 8 bases. This CDR3 has 13 amino acids. Germline V CDR1 and CDR2: SQVTM, ANQGSEA. Written as DNA, the CDR3 is TGCAGCGTTGAAGCAGGGGTAAATGAAAAACTGTTTTTT. Translated: CSVEAGVNEKLFF.

The chain recombines TRBV2 with TRBJ2-5, with 8 bases lining up with TRBD2. Germline CDR1 SNHLY, CDR2 FYNNEI. J lost 3 bases, V lost 2 bases, and 8 bases had no gene match. CDR3 length equals 16 residues. The CDR3 loop is CASSERSGGDKETQYF. CDR3 coding DNA: TGTGCCAGCAGTGAACGGAGCGGGGGCGACAAAGAGACCCAGTACTTC.

The V and J genes are TRBV28 and TRBJ1-2, with TRBD1 matching 12 bases. The CDR3 is 16 amino acids. V lost 3 bases, J lost 8 bases, and 10 bases stayed unmatched. CDR1 and CDR2 from the germline V gene are MDHEN and SYDVKM. This chain's CDR3 is CASSLAIGTGGRGYTF. The CDR3 DNA is TGTGCCAGCAGTTTGGCTATTGGGACAGGGGGCCGAGGCTACACCTTC.

The chain uses TRBV19 and TRBJ1-2, with a weak D call TRBD1 (6 bases). V lost 11 bases to trimming and J lost 2 bases, with 15 bases between them. Germline-derived CDR1 and CDR2 are LNHDA and SQIVND (reference sequence). The CDR3 covers 13 residues. CDR3 residues: CAVKPTGNYGYTF. CDR3 sequence (DNA): TGTGCCGTTAAACCGACAGGAAACTATGGCTACACCTTC. The full variable domain, completed using reference TRBV19 and TRBJ1-2, is DGGITQSPKYLFRKEGQNVTLSCEQNLNHDAMYWYRQDPGQGLRLIYYSQIVNDFQKGDIAEGYSVSREKKESFPLTVTSAQKNPTAFYLCAVKPTGNYGYTFGSGTRLTVV.